This TCR beta chain was obtained from a study of molecular identifiers for immune sequencing clone quantification (dated by TCRdb to the late 2010s). At the level of the whole study: In a replicate experiment, RNA from about 21,000 or 97,000 naive CD8 T cells was split into five aliquots, four of which were sequenced. The study was a methods study using CD8 T cells to benchmark molecular-identifier clustering-based TCR repertoire sequencing (MIDCIRS) and TCR RNA copy counting. What the study reported, not specific to this receptor: Naive libraries contained spiked-in Jurkat TCR RNA (approximately nine copies' worth), which is not part of the donor repertoire. In CMV-specific effector cells, clones with more than 20 RNA copies contained over 99% of molecules, whereas in naive cells such clones contained under 1% of molecules. Spiked-in Jurkat TCR RNA equivalent to a single cell was reported to be detectable even among one million naive CD8 T cells. About 2.9 recovered TCR RNA copies per cell were obtained by modeling, versus about 10 by digital PCR, implying a capture efficiency of 25% to 35%. When barcode sub-clustering was not used, chimeric consensus sequences inflated TCR diversity, with chimeras reaching as high as 47%. Highly expanded clone sizes could be underestimated if identical TCR molecules share a barcode.

Naive CD8 T cell libraries were made from about 20,000 to 1,000,000 sorted cells using 10%, 30% or 50% of purified RNA. On a BD FACSAria II, naive CD8 T cells were FACS-sorted as CD8+CD4-CCR7+CD45RA+ and collected into RLT Plus buffer. Roughly 10 TCR copies' worth of Jurkat RNA were spiked into about 20,000-1,100,000 naive CD8 T cell samples to test detection sensitivity. Enrichment of CD8 T cells was done with RosetteSep CD8+ T Cell Enrichment Cocktail plus Ficoll-Paque, and ACK red cell lysis came afterward. Libraries were built with PCR. Data came from a NextSeq 500. Bulk TCR libraries were generated as previously described, with the TCR primers listed in Table S5 used. Purification of total RNA was performed with the Qiagen AllPrep DNA/RNA kit. Reads from multiple sequencing runs of the same library were pooled before analysis. As for the original processing: Only reads with exact TCR constant sequence were kept, trimmed to 150 nt, and grouped by their 12-nt molecular barcodes. Reads within each barcode group were sub-clustered using a 15% Levenshtein threshold, and quality-weighted consensus sequences were constructed for each RNA molecule. Non-functional sequences were removed, as were lower-count sequences one edit away from another. Based on fitting two negative binomial distributions, any barcode sub-cluster with under 20% of the maximum read count was discarded. TCRdb ran its own pipeline on the public reads, namely fastp trimming at Q25 and MiXCR clone calling, and kept in-frame beta chains. Each entry is one CDR3 protein sequence, shown with its most common DNA and genes. TCRdb's processing, not the study's, gives the V and J calls here. Counted in this sample were about 630,000 distinct CDR3 sequences; 25% of them appeared once. The top ten clones comprise around 0.78% of the sample.

This clonotype was found many times. Its antigen remains unidentified. Per-base quality was not reported, and no clone a single base away is much larger than it. V gives up 3 bases and J gives up 4 bases, and the segment between their germline ends measures 12 bases. From the cysteine through the phenylalanine, the CDR3 covers 14 amino acids. Just the 42-base CDR3 DNA is kept, in frame starting at base 1. In the germline V gene, CDR1 corresponds to WSHSY and CDR2 to SAAADI. This clonotype was sampled from a human donor in good health. Some libraries in this study had Jurkat cell RNA spiked in. Rearrangement joined TRBV10-2 to TRBJ1-1; there is no confident call for the D gene. Sequencing was performed on naive CD8+ T cells from blood, with Jurkat cell RNA spiked in. The sample's cell subset or site label, in plain terms: FACS-sorted CD8+CD4-CCR7+CD45RA+ naive T cells. The nucleotide sequence is given as TGCGCCAGCAGTGATCCCCTATTCGGCACTGAAGCTTTCTTT. Its translation is CASSDPLFGTEAFF.